The text below deals with one T cell receptor (beta chain). Its antigen is not identified. The identical CDR3 is also encoded by other nucleotide sequences in the sample. This CDR3 is built from 13 residues. The V gene's germline CDR1 is LNHDA and CDR2 SQIVND (reference sequence). With 1 base removed from V and 7 bases from J, the gap between germline ends came to 8 bases. Here immunoSEQ multiplex PCR was the method, and the copy in TCRdb shows in-frame clones only, minus some. The sample records tens of thousands of clones, approximately 71% being singletons. The data were obtained in a study of a mutant IDH1 vaccine in newly diagnosed glioma. Study-level background: Investigators started vaccination 4-6 weeks after radiotherapy alone, or with temozolomide cycles. Males made up approximately 60% and females 37.5% of treated patients, whose mean age was approximately 41 years. Broader study findings: Pseudoprogression appears to have had no connection to changes in top peripheral T cell clonotypes.

The time point: week 47, end of study. Every vaccine dose comprised 300 ug of mutant IDH1 20-mer peptide plus topical imiquimod. The clonotype was recovered from a man between 50 and 59 years old with glioma. The material was PBMCs, obtained from a glioma patient whose treatment included an IDH1 peptide vaccine. The chain links TRBV19 to TRBJ1-5; a possible D gene is TRBD1 (5 bases). The CDR3 DNA reads TGTGCCAGTAGTATAGGGGGCGGGCAGCCCCAGCATTTT. Translating gives CASSIGGGQPQHF.